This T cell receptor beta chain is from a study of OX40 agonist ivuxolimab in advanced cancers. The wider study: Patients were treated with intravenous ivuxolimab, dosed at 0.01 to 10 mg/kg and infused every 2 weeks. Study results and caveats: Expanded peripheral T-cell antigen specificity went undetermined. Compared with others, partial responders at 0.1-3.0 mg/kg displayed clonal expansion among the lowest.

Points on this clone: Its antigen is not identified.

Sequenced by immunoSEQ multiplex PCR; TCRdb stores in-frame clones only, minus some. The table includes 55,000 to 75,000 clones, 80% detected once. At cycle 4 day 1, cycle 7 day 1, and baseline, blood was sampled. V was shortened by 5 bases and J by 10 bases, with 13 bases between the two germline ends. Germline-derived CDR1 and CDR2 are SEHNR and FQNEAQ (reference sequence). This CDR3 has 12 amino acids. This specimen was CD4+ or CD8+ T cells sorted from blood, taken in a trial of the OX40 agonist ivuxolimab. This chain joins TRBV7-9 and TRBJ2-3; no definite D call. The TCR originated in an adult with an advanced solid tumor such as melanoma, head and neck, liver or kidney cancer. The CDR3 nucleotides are TGTGCCAGCAGCCCCCGTGCCGGTGCGCAGTATTTT. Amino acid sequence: CASSPRAGAQYF.